Following are 30 T cell receptor beta chains from one sample sequenced in a study of T cell responses to AZD1222 COVID-19 vaccine. Only in-frame clones appear in the TCRdb table, and some are missing; sequencing was by immunoSEQ multiplex PCR. Among 42,000 or so clones, about nine tenths were seen once, and the ten largest hold 20% to 30%. Sequencing used peripheral blood, obtained 28 days after the second dose of the MenACWY control vaccine. The source is an adult who received the MenACWY meningococcal vaccine as a control.

The V and J genes are TRBV5-4 and TRBJ2-3; 8 bases are shared with TRBD2. Germline CDR1 is SGHNT and CDR2 is YYREEE (reference sequence). The CDR3 loop spans 15 amino acids. Trimming removed 8 bases from V and 4 bases from J; junction bases left unmatched: 12. The DNA of the CDR3 is TGTGCCAGTGGTGCGGGAGCGGGAGTCCCAGATACGCAGTATTTT. This translates into CASGAGAGVPDTQYF.

The chain links TRBV4-1 to TRBJ2-1; 12 bases fit TRBD2. There are 15 residues in the CDR3. The junction had 0 bases not matched to a gene; V was cut back by 3 bases and J by 3 bases. Germline CDR1 reads MGHRA; CDR2 reads YSYEKL. The CDR3 DNA reads TGCGCCAGCAGCCAGACTAGCGGGAGCTACAATGAGCAGTTCTTC. It codes for CASSQTSGSYNEQFF.

The chain carries TRBV28 and TRBJ2-5; D remains unclear. The CDR3 spans 11 residues. V was cut by 5 bases and J by 4 bases, with 5 bases left in between. Germline values: CDR1 MDHEN, CDR2 SYDVKM. CDR3 DNA sequence: TGTGCCAGCAGTAAACTAGAGACCCAGTACTTC. This gives the protein CASSKLETQYF.

The rearrangement uses TRBV12-3 or TRBV12-4 and TRBJ2-3, with D hard to call. This CDR3 is built from 12 residues. Trimming shortened V by 5 bases and J by 5 bases, and 8 bases separated the two germline ends. The DNA of the CDR3 is TGTGCCAGCAGTCCCTCGGGAGATACGCAGTATTTT. The encoded protein is CASSPSGDTQYF.

The chain is built from TRBV10-3 and TRBJ1-1, with a weak D call TRBD1 (5 bases). The CDR3 length is 13 residues. The germline CDR1 and CDR2 sequences are ENHRY and SYGVKD. Trimming shortened V by 0 bases and J by 11 bases, and 13 bases separated the two germline ends. Here the CDR3 reads CAISESKSREAFF. CDR3 nucleotide sequence: TGTGCCATCAGTGAGTCGAAGTCCAGGGAGGCTTTCTTT.

This chain uses TRBV6-6 with TRBJ2-1; 7 nucleotides agree with TRBD1. This CDR3 spans 14 amino acids. The V and J ends lost 8 bases and 0 bases, in that order; junction bases with no gene match: 4. CDR1 and CDR2 from the germline V gene are MNHNY and SVGAGI (reference sequence). The chain's CDR3 is CASRRDSSYNEQFF. In DNA, the CDR3 is TGTGCCAGCCGACGGGACAGCTCCTACAATGAGCAGTTCTTC.

This clone turned up a few times. The V and J genes are TRBV29-1 and TRBJ1-1; D unclear. The CDR3 is 15 amino acids. Trimming removed 1 base from V and 4 bases from J, with 16 bases in between. Germline lookup yields CDR1 SQVTM and CDR2 ANQGSEA. Here the CDR3 DNA reads TGCAGCGTTGAAGGGCGCGGCCCGAAGGGCACTGAAGCTTTCTTT. As protein: CSVEGRGPKGTEAFF.

The CDR3 here is CASSVDGSGIYEQYF. The CDR3 coding sequence is TGTGCCAGCAGCGTAGATGGTAGCGGGATATACGAGCAGTACTTC. The gene calls are TRBV9 and TRBJ2-7; 8 nucleotides agree with TRBD2. Losses at the gene ends were 0 bases for V and 4 bases for J; bases not matched to a gene: 6. The CDR3 covers 15 residues. Germline V CDR1 and CDR2: SGDLS, YYNGEE.

This clone was seen more than once but under ten times. This chain joins TRBV5-1 and TRBJ2-7, with 8 positions matching TRBD2. The CDR3 contains 17 residues. J lost 0 bases, V lost 1 base, and 9 bases had no gene match. Germline CDR1 and CDR2: SGHRS and YFSETQ. The CDR3 DNA reads TGCGCCAGCAGCTTGAGATCAGCGGGAGCTGTCTCCTACGAGCAGTACTTC. Translated: CASSLRSAGAVSYEQYF.

The chain combines TRBV29-1 with TRBJ2-2; D perhaps matches TRBD2 (5 bases). CDR3 size: 12 residues. Looked up from germline, CDR1 is SQVTM and CDR2 is ANQGSEA. V was shortened by 4 bases and J by 7 bases, with 10 bases between the two germline ends. CDR3 bases: TGCAGCGTTGGGGAGTCCCGCGGGGAGCTGTTTTTT. Protein product: CSVGESRGELFF.

V and J are TRBV10-2 and TRBJ2-7, with TRBD1 matching over 9 bases. V gave up 6 bases and J gave up 6 bases; unmatched junction bases: 15. Germline-derived CDR1 and CDR2 are WSHSY and SAAADI. The CDR3 totals 16 residues. DNA of the CDR3: TGCGCCAGCAGCCTTTTCCTTAACAGGGGGCGCGGCGAGCAGTACTTC. This sequence encodes CASSLFLNRGRGEQYF.

The rearrangement joins TRBV3-1 (or the pseudogene TRBV3-2) to TRBJ2-2; D not certain. V was clipped by 2 bases and J by 1 base, with 14 bases between them. Germline V CDR1 and CDR2: LGHDT, YNNKEL (reference sequence). This CDR3 spans 17 amino acids. The CDR3 is CASSQWELEVNTGELFF. In DNA form, the CDR3 reads TGTGCCAGCAGCCAATGGGAATTAGAGGTGAACACCGGGGAGCTGTTTTTT.

V is TRBV28 and J is TRBJ2-7; 7 bases are a match to TRBD2. CDR1 and CDR2 (germline): MDHEN, SYDVKM. With 7 bases clipped from V and 9 bases from J, the junction kept 12 bases outside the gene matches. The CDR3 is 13 residues long. CDR3 sequence: CASTPPMRGTQYF. CDR3 nucleotide sequence: TGTGCCAGCACCCCCCCAATGCGGGGGACGCAGTACTTC.

The sample holds one count of this clone. The chain is built from TRBV11-2 and TRBJ2-3; 8 bases line up with TRBD2. This CDR3 contains 16 residues. CDR1 and CDR2 (germline): SGHAT, FQNNGV. V lost 4 bases and J lost 1; bases outside the gene matches: 7. CDR3 loop: CASSSPREGGTDTQYF. CDR3 sequence (DNA): TGTGCCAGCAGCTCCCCACGGGAGGGGGGCACAGATACGCAGTATTTT.

The chain links TRBV5-6 to TRBJ1-5, with 9 positions matching TRBD1. From germline, CDR1 is SGHDT and CDR2 YYEEEE. The trim removed 0 bases at V and 2 bases at J, leaving 6 bases unmatched. This CDR3 contains 17 residues. CDR3 region: CASSLGTGDYGNQPQHF. The CDR3, as DNA: TGTGCCAGCAGCTTGGGGACAGGGGATTATGGCAATCAGCCCCAGCATTTT.

The chain is built from TRBV3-1 (or the pseudogene TRBV3-2) and TRBJ1-1; the match to TRBD1 covers 7 bases. V lost 1 base to trimming and J lost 4 bases; unmatched junction nucleotides: 6. Germline V gene lookup returns CDR1 LGHDT and CDR2 YNNKEL (reference sequence). This CDR3 is 15 amino acids long. CDR3 sequence (DNA): TGTGCCAGCAGCCAAGTTTCATACAGGGGCACTGAAGCTTTCTTT. This sequence encodes CASSQVSYRGTEAFF.

This chain links TRBV24-1 with TRBJ2-2; possibly TRBD1 for D (6 bases). Per germline, CDR1 KGHDR and CDR2 SFDVKD. The CDR3 sequence is 18 residues long. Trimming shortened V by 0 bases and J by 1 base, and 14 bases separated the two germline ends. Written as DNA, the CDR3 is TGTGCCACCAGTGATTTGGCCAGGGGATTACAGAACACCGGGGAGCTGTTTTTT. It translates to CATSDLARGLQNTGELFF.

The chain links TRBV19 to TRBJ2-2, with TRBD2 matching over 9 bases. The CDR3 length is 16 residues. Looked up from germline, CDR1 is LNHDA and CDR2 is SQIVND (reference sequence). Trimming at V came to 3 bases and at J to 6 bases, leaving 8 bases not matched to a gene. CDR3 in DNA: TGTGCCAGTAGTATCCAGAGGGTAGCGGGAGCCGGGGAGCTGTTTTTT. It is translated as CASSIQRVAGAGELFF.

This chain links TRBV5-1 with TRBJ1-2; D remains ambiguous. With 8 bases removed from V and 4 bases from J, the gap between germline ends came to 15 bases. The CDR3 length is 13 residues. CDR1 and CDR2 from the germline V gene are SGHRS and YFSETQ. CDR3 sequence (DNA): TGCGCCAGTACAGACGACTTAGGCTATGGCTACACCTTC. Protein: CASTDDLGYGYTF.

CDR3 in DNA: TGCAGTGCTAGTGGGGGGGCTTACACCGGGGAGCTGTTTTTT. It specifies CSASGGAYTGELFF. V gene TRBV20-1 combines with J gene TRBJ2-2; D may be TRBD2 (7 bases). Looked up from germline, CDR1 is DFQATT and CDR2 is SNEGSKA (reference sequence). The CDR3 is made up of 14 amino acids. The V end was cut by 3 bases, the J end by 3 bases, with 11 bases between.

The V gene is TRBV6-5, the J gene TRBJ2-2; 8 bases are shared with TRBD2. The trim removed 6 bases at V and 5 bases at J, leaving 5 bases unmatched. Germline V gene lookup returns CDR1 MNHEY and CDR2 SVGAGI. The CDR3 loop spans 14 amino acids. This chain's CDR3 is CASSRTSSTGELFF. In nucleotides, the CDR3 is TGTGCCAGCAGCCGGACTAGCAGTACCGGGGAGCTGTTTTTT.

CDR3 loop: CASSALTGNSPLHF. The CDR3 bases are TGTGCCAGCAGCGCCTTGACGGGAAATTCACCCCTCCACTTT. This chain uses TRBV5-4 with TRBJ1-6; no definite D call. The germline V gene has CDR1 SGHNT and CDR2 YYREEE (reference sequence). This CDR3 is 14 amino acids long. The V and J ends lost 4 bases and 7 bases respectively, with 12 bases between them.

The V call is TRBV19, the J call TRBJ2-5; D might be TRBD2 (6 bases). CDR1 LNHDA and CDR2 SQIVND come from the germline V gene (reference sequence). CDR3 size: 14 residues. V shed 4 bases and J shed 5 bases, with 14 bases lying between them. The CDR3 DNA follows: TGTGCCAGTAGTAGGGCTAGCGCGGGGGAGACCCAGTACTTC. Its translation is CASSRASAGETQYF.

This clone was counted a few times. The chain carries TRBV28 and TRBJ1-4; 9 nucleotides agree with TRBD1. The CDR3 consists of 17 residues. Germline V gene sequence: CDR1 MDHEN, CDR2 SYDVKM. The V and J ends lost 7 bases and 0 bases, in that order; junction bases with no gene match: 9. This CDR3 reads CASTPLGQGATNEKLFF. CDR3 nucleotide sequence: TGTGCCAGCACCCCTCTGGGACAGGGAGCAACTAATGAAAAACTGTTTTTT.

The chain employs TRBV19 and TRBJ2-3, with TRBD2 matching over 8 bases. Germline V gene sequence: CDR1 LNHDA, CDR2 SQIVND (reference sequence). Trimming at V came to 6 bases and at J to 2 bases, leaving 7 bases not matched to a gene. The CDR3 spans 15 residues. CDR3 sequence reads: CASRQTSGYTDTQYF. CDR3 coding DNA: TGTGCCAGTAGGCAAACTAGCGGTTACACAGATACGCAGTATTTT.

The rearrangement uses TRBV7-3 and TRBJ2-2; D is uncertain. The germline V gene encodes CDR1 SGHTA and CDR2 FQGTGA. CDR3 length equals 15 residues. Trimming took 5 bases from V and 1 from J, leaving 11 bases between them. The CDR3 protein is CASSPFRRNTGELFF. The CDR3 region has the DNA TGTGCCAGCAGCCCTTTCCGTAGGAACACCGGGGAGCTGTTTTTT.

This clone is medium-sized in the sample. The rearrangement links TRBV6-4 to TRBJ2-2; 9 bases map to TRBD1. Germline values: CDR1 MRHNA, CDR2 SNTAGT. The V gene end was trimmed by 2 bases and the J gene end by 12 bases; junction bases not matched to a gene: 7. The CDR3 has 14 amino acids. The CDR3 region has the DNA TGTGCCAGCAGTGACAATGACGGGACAGGGAAGCTGTTTTTT. Protein product: CASSDNDGTGKLFF.

The gene calls are TRBV4-1 and TRBJ1-1; D call uncertain. Germline V CDR1 and CDR2: MGHRA, YSYEKL. The CDR3 runs to 14 residues. Trimming took off 6 bases at V and 0 bases at J, with 11 bases between the two ends. In DNA form, the CDR3 reads TGCGCCAGCAGTCATAGCCAATTGAACACTGAAGCTTTCTTT. This codes for CASSHSQLNTEAFF.

The chain carries TRBV10-3 and TRBJ1-1; 8 bases match TRBD1. Germline CDR1 and CDR2: ENHRY and SYGVKD. Losses at the gene ends were 6 bases for V and 4 bases for J; bases not matched to a gene: 10. The CDR3 is 15 amino acids. The CDR3 spells CAIRGTGLMGTEAFF. As DNA, the CDR3 is TGTGCCATCAGAGGGACAGGTTTAATGGGCACTGAAGCTTTCTTT.

This chain connects TRBV4-1 to TRBJ2-5; 12 nucleotides match TRBD2. The CDR3 spans 18 residues. Germline-derived CDR1 and CDR2 are MGHRA and YSYEKL. V dropped 5 bases and J dropped 4; count of bases not matched to a gene: 14. The CDR3 is CASSLSSGRVGFGETQYF. Written as DNA, the CDR3 is TGCGCCAGCAGCTTATCTAGCGGGAGGGTCGGTTTCGGAGAGACCCAGTACTTC.